Below are 5 T cell receptor beta chains sequenced from a single sample in a study of blood T cells in healthy people across ages. Sample-barcoded 5' priming and a J-beta primer mix drove a second PCR of roughly 6 to 12 cycles. Using its own MiXCR run on the 5' RACE reads, TCRdb lists one record per CDR3 protein. The sample holds fewer than 1.5 million distinct CDR3 sequences; roughly 45% are singletons and the top ten take around 8%. The sample comprised blood. The source of these receptors is a woman aged 18 to 35 in good health.

The genes are TRBV9 and TRBJ2-3; 9 bases fit TRBD2. CDR1 SGDLS and CDR2 YYNGEE come from the germline V gene. The CDR3 runs 16 residues. V lost 0 bases and J lost 4; bases outside the gene matches: 6. The CDR3 region is CASSVGVSGGPDTQYF. The DNA for the CDR3 is TGTGCCAGCAGCGTAGGTGTTAGCGGGGGACCAGATACGCAGTATTTT.

The rearrangement joins TRBV10-3 to TRBJ2-1; TRBD2 is a possible D gene (6 bases). Per the germline V gene, CDR1 is ENHRY and CDR2 is SYGVKD. This CDR3 has 13 residues. Trimming pared 2 bases from V and 6 bases from J, leaving 8 bases between. The CDR3 reads CAISEGRINEQFF. For the CDR3, the DNA is TGTGCCATCAGTGAGGGGAGGATCAATGAGCAGTTCTTC.

This chain joins TRBV5-1 and TRBJ2-3; D ambiguous. Trimming removed 2 bases at V and 1 base at J, with 11 bases between. CDR1 SGHRS and CDR2 YFSETQ come from the germline V gene. The length of the CDR3 is 15 residues. The CDR3 sequence: CASSLTVDGTDTQYF. CDR3 nucleotide sequence: TGCGCCAGCAGCTTAACTGTTGATGGCACAGATACGCAGTATTTT.

V gene TRBV20-1 combines with J gene TRBJ1-2; 9 bases are shared with TRBD1. The CDR3 is 12 amino acids. V was clipped by 5 bases and J by 6 bases; unmatched bases: 4. CDR1 is DFQATT and CDR2 is SNEGSKA in the germline V gene (reference sequence). CDR3 DNA: TGCAGTGCTGTCACAGGGGGCGATGGCTACACCTTC. Its translation: CSAVTGGDGYTF.

The rearrangement joins TRBV20-1 to TRBJ1-1, with D perhaps TRBD1 (6 bases). CDR1 and CDR2 from the germline V gene are DFQATT and SNEGSKA (reference sequence). The CDR3 sequence is 13 residues long. Between the trimmed V and J ends, which lost 6 bases and 1 base, there was a span of 12 bases. CDR3 sequence reads: CSALGQANTEAFF. CDR3 nucleotide sequence: TGCAGTGCACTGGGACAAGCGAACACTGAAGCTTTCTTT.